This T cell receptor (delta chain) was retrieved from a study of gammadelta T cells in human blood. The study's findings and limits: Microbial exposure reportedly appeared to drive polyclonal expansion of innate gamma-delta T cells right after birth.

Germline-derived CDR1 and CDR2 are GEAIGNYY and EKD. This CDR3 is built from 15 residues. TCRdb called clones from the RT-PCR reads again using CATT. The table shows roughly 800 delta-chain clones, with roughly 34% occurring only once. Notes on this clone: What it recognizes is unknown. One end of the junction does not line up with germline, which may come from a read error.

The chain uses TRDV2 and TRDJ1; 8 bases fit TRDD3. This receptor was identified in a human donor. Sequencing input: Vgamma9Vdelta2 gamma-delta T cells from infant blood. The CDR3 here is CSGDTWKRGTDKLIF. DNA of the CDR3: TGCTCTGGGGATACTTGGAAGCGGGGAACCGATAAACTCATCTTT.